The next 32 T cell receptor beta chains were all read from a single sample in a study of cytomegalovirus exposure and HLA in healthy donors. The PCR used 60 Vbeta and 13 Jbeta primers. Sequenced by immunoSEQ multiplex PCR; TCRdb stores in-frame clones only, minus some. The data hold approximately 150,000 clones, with 68% observed a single time. The sequenced material came from PBMCs. These receptors came from a man between 50 and 59 years old in good health and CMV-seronegative.

The gene calls are TRBV27 and TRBJ2-1, with 8 positions matching TRBD1. The trim removed 5 bases at V and 4 bases at J, leaving 7 bases unmatched. Germline CDR1 and CDR2: MNHEY and SMNVEV (reference sequence). The CDR3 covers 15 residues. The DNA for the CDR3 is TGTGCCAGCAGTATCAGGGGGCTAGGGTACAATGAGCAGTTCTTC. Translated: CASSIRGLGYNEQFF.

This chain joins TRBV7-2 and TRBJ1-5; D is unresolved. The V end lost 2 bases, the J end lost 2 bases, and 10 bases lay between the germline ends. Germline CDR1 reads SGHTA; CDR2 reads FQGNSA. The CDR3 extends over 15 amino acids. CDR3 amino acids: CASSLRPGGNQPQHF. CDR3 in DNA: TGTGCCAGCAGCTTAAGACCCGGAGGCAATCAGCCCCAGCATTTT.

This chain joins TRBV13 and TRBJ2-5; the D is unclear. Per germline, CDR1 PRHDT and CDR2 FYEKMQ (reference sequence). The CDR3 loop spans 16 amino acids. The ends were cut back, 5 bases at V and 5 bases at J, with 21 bases in the middle. The chain's CDR3 is CASSNGRKVQAETQYF. The CDR3 DNA reads as TGTGCCAGCAGCAACGGCCGGAAGGTGCAGGCGGAGACCCAGTACTTC.

J is TRBJ1-5 and V is TRBV7-8; TRBD1 aligns across 9 bases. Trimming cost V 5 bases and J 1 base; bases outside gene matches: 6. This CDR3 comprises 16 residues. From germline, CDR1 is SGHVS and CDR2 FQNEAQ. DNA for the CDR3: TGTGCCAGCAGCCTCCGGGACAGGGTGAGCAATCAGCCCCAGCATTTT. Its translation: CASSLRDRVSNQPQHF. The full variable domain, its missing parts supplied by reference TRBV7-8 and TRBJ1-5, is GAGVSQSPRYKVAKRGQDVALRCDPISGHVSLFWYQQALGQGPEFLTYFQNEAQLDKSGLPSDRFFAERPEGSVSTLKIQRTQQEDSAVYLCASSLRDRVSNQPQHFGDGTRLSIL.

Concerning this clone: Different DNA sequences within this sample yield the same CDR3. The rearrangement joins TRBV7-2 to TRBJ2-5; 15 nucleotides agree with TRBD2. V shed 2 bases, J shed 5 bases, and the junction held 6 bases outside the gene matches. Germline V gene lookup returns CDR1 SGHTA and CDR2 FQGNSA. The length of the CDR3 is 17 residues. The DNA of the CDR3 is TGTGCCAGCAGCTTATTAGGACTAGCGGGGGGGCCCGAGACCCAGTACTTC. Translated: CASSLLGLAGGPETQYF.

This clone was recorded a few times. The gene calls are TRBV19 and TRBJ2-2, with 13 bases that match TRBD2. CDR1 is LNHDA and CDR2 is SQIVND in the germline V gene (reference sequence). This CDR3 has 16 residues. J was trimmed by 6 bases and V by 6 bases; bases with no gene match: 7. The CDR3 loop reads CASRETGLAGAGELFF. For the CDR3, the DNA is TGTGCCAGTAGAGAGACAGGACTAGCGGGGGCCGGGGAGCTGTTTTTT.

This chain links TRBV7-2 with TRBJ2-5; TRBD2 aligns across 8 bases. This CDR3 is 16 amino acids long. Germline CDR1 reads SGHTA; CDR2 reads FQGNSA. V dropped 5 bases and J dropped 2; count of bases not matched to a gene: 10. CDR3: CASSPARSSGQETQYF. CDR3 bases: TGTGCCAGCAGCCCTGCGCGGTCTAGCGGGCAAGAGACCCAGTACTTC.

The gene calls are TRBV4-1 and TRBJ1-5; 8 bases map to TRBD1. After removal of 3 bases from V and 1 base from J, the junction contained 5 bases not matched to a gene. From germline, CDR1 is MGHRA and CDR2 YSYEKL. The CDR3 totals 16 residues. The CDR3 DNA sequence: TGCGCCAGCAGCCACTCGGACAGGGACAGCAATCAGCCCCAGCATTTT. Residues: CASSHSDRDSNQPQHF.

This rearrangement joins TRBV25-1 to TRBJ1-6; the D gene is possibly TRBD1 (6 bases). The CDR3 is 15 residues long. Trimming pared 3 bases from V and 2 bases from J, leaving 8 bases between. Germline V gives CDR1 MGHDK, CDR2 SYGVNS. The CDR3 nucleotides read TGTGCCAGCAGTGATCAGGGGCCCTATAATTCACCCCTCCACTTT. Translation gives CASSDQGPYNSPLHF.

The chain has TRBV5-1 and TRBJ1-3, with D hard to call. Trimming removed 0 bases from V and 1 base from J, with 11 bases in between. This CDR3 is built from 16 residues. Per the germline V gene, CDR1 is SGHRS and CDR2 is YFSETQ. CDR3 in DNA: TGCGCCAGCAGCTTGGCTCTGGGAGTATCTGGAAACACCATATATTTT. It yields the protein CASSLALGVSGNTIYF.

The chain links TRBV7-9 to TRBJ1-4, with 8 bases that match TRBD1. V shed 5 bases and J 1 base; nucleotides not matched to a gene: 9. Looked up from germline, CDR1 is SEHNR and CDR2 is FQNEAQ (reference sequence). The CDR3 runs 17 residues. The CDR3 DNA follows: TGTGCCAGCAGCCCCCGAGGCACAGGGGGAACTAATGAAAAACTGTTTTTT. It specifies CASSPRGTGGTNEKLFF.

This clone was seen more than once but under ten times. The chain employs TRBV7-8 and TRBJ2-1, with a possible D match to TRBD2 (7 bases). V was pared by 3 bases and J by 5 bases, with 14 bases between. The CDR3 is made up of 15 amino acids. The germline V gene encodes CDR1 SGHVS and CDR2 FQNEAQ. This chain's CDR3 is CASSFVRGTHNEQFF. The CDR3 nucleotides are TGTGCCAGCAGCTTTGTGCGGGGGACACACAATGAGCAGTTCTTC.

V and J are TRBV4-1 and TRBJ1-1, with a tentative D call TRBD1 (6 bases). CDR1 is MGHRA and CDR2 is YSYEKL in the germline V gene. Trimming removed 3 bases at V and 1 base at J, with 15 bases between. The CDR3 is 16 amino acids. The CDR3 DNA is TGCGCCAGCAGCCACCCCCCGGACAGCTGGAACACTGAAGCTTTCTTT. Translation: CASSHPPDSWNTEAFF.

This rearrangement joins TRBV18 to TRBJ2-1, with 15 bases that match TRBD2. CDR3 size: 18 residues. Trimming took 6 bases from V and 4 from J; bases not matched to a gene: 10. Per germline, CDR1 KGHSH and CDR2 LQKENI. This CDR3 reads CASSSGLAGGFFYNEQFF. CDR3 coding DNA: TGTGCCAGCTCCTCCGGACTAGCGGGGGGGTTCTTTTACAATGAGCAGTTCTTC.

V is TRBV19 and J is TRBJ1-5, with D possibly matching TRBD1 (6 bases). Trimming removed 5 bases from V and 3 bases from J, with 14 bases in between. Germline CDR1 and CDR2: LNHDA and SQIVND (reference sequence). The CDR3 covers 15 residues. CDR3 sequence reads: CASSSTRGYNQPQHF. CDR3 in DNA: TGTGCCAGTAGTTCAACCAGGGGCTACAATCAGCCCCAGCATTTT.

The chain employs TRBV6-5 and TRBJ1-1, with D perhaps TRBD1 (6 bases). The ends were cut back, 5 bases at V and 1 base at J, with 11 bases in the middle. This CDR3 spans 14 amino acids. The V gene's germline CDR1 is MNHEY and CDR2 SVGAGI. The CDR3 is CASSPAQGNTEAFF. DNA for the CDR3: TGTGCCAGCAGTCCGGCACAGGGGAACACTGAAGCTTTCTTT.

The chain uses TRBV6-5 and TRBJ2-1; TRBD2 agrees at 8 bases. The germline gives CDR1 MNHEY, CDR2 SVGAGI. V shed 0 bases and J 2 bases; nucleotides not matched to a gene: 3. This CDR3 spans 16 amino acids. The CDR3 region has the DNA TGTGCCAGCAGTTACTCTGCGGGGGGAACCTACAATGAGCAGTTCTTC. Translating it yields CASSYSAGGTYNEQFF.

This clone was counted once. The chain couples TRBV5-1 to TRBJ1-3, with 8 bases that match TRBD1. The CDR3 has 15 residues. Germline CDR1 reads SGHRS; CDR2 reads YFSETQ. With V trimmed by 4 bases and J by 4 bases, 7 bases remained unmatched. CDR3 sequence: CASSLDRVVGNTIYF. The CDR3 nucleotides read TGCGCCAGCAGCCTGGACAGGGTGGTCGGAAACACCATATATTTT.

This sequence joins TRBV11-1 and TRBJ1-6; TRBD1 might be the D (5 bases). The length of the CDR3 is 14 residues. CDR1 SGHAT and CDR2 FQDESV come from the germline V gene (reference sequence). The V and J ends lost 5 bases and 10 bases respectively, with 15 bases between them. Here the CDR3 DNA reads TGTGCCAGCAGCGTAACCGGGGGACGGTCACCCCTCCACTTT. Translating it yields CASSVTGGRSPLHF. The full variable domain, rest sourced from reference TRBV11-1 and TRBJ1-6, is EAEVAQSPRYKITEKSQAVAFWCDPISGHATLYWYRQILGQGPELLVQFQDESVVDDSQLPKDRFSAERLKGVDSTLKIQPAELGDSAMYLCASSVTGGRSPLHFGNGTRLTVT.

This clone was counted a few times. The chain carries TRBV11-2 and TRBJ2-2; TRBD1 matches 9 bases. V shed 4 bases, J shed 8 bases, and the junction held 8 bases outside the gene matches. This CDR3 spans 15 amino acids. Germline-derived CDR1 and CDR2 are SGHAT and FQNNGV. CDR3 DNA: TGTGCCAGCAGCTCGCCCGGGACAGGGTATGGGGAGCTGTTTTTT. Amino acid sequence: CASSSPGTGYGELFF.

V is TRBV5-4 and J is TRBJ2-3; 12 nucleotides agree with TRBD2. The ends lost 4 bases at V and 3 bases at J; junction bases unmatched: 3. CDR3 length: 15 residues. CDR1 SGHNT and CDR2 YYREEE come from the germline V gene (reference sequence). The CDR3 loop is CASSGGTSGTDTQYF. As DNA, the CDR3 is TGTGCCAGCAGCGGCGGGACTAGCGGGACAGATACGCAGTATTTT.

The chain combines TRBV19 with TRBJ2-7; no reliable D call. V lost 5 bases and J 0 bases, leaving 8 bases between the germline ends. The CDR3 length is 13 residues. Germline V gene data show CDR1 as LNHDA and CDR2 as SQIVND (reference sequence). DNA of the CDR3: TGTGCCAGTAGTTTCCCAGGCTCCTACGAGCAGTACTTC. This gives the protein CASSFPGSYEQYF. Full variable domain (missing parts from reference TRBV19 and TRBJ2-7): DGGITQSPKYLFRKEGQNVTLSCEQNLNHDAMYWYRQDPGQGLRLIYYSQIVNDFQKGDIAEGYSVSREKKESFPLTVTSAQKNPTAFYLCASSFPGSYEQYFGPGTRLTVT.

The chain links TRBV5-1 to TRBJ2-7; 8 nucleotides match TRBD2. V was pared by 4 bases and J by 0 bases, with 6 bases of the junction left unmatched. The CDR3 has 15 residues. Germline CDR1 reads SGHRS; CDR2 reads YFSETQ. CDR3 nucleotides: TGCGCCAGCAGCCCGGGAGGGACAAGCTCCTACGAGCAGTACTTC. Translated, it gives CASSPGGTSSYEQYF.

The V gene is TRBV5-1, the J gene TRBJ2-3, with a tentative D call TRBD1 (6 bases). Germline CDR1 is SGHRS and CDR2 is YFSETQ. V lost 0 bases to trimming and J lost 5 bases, with 13 bases between them. The CDR3 runs to 15 residues. The CDR3 reads CASSLEGGKGDTQYF. The DNA of the CDR3 is TGCGCCAGCAGCTTGGAAGGGGGAAAGGGAGATACGCAGTATTTT.

The genes are TRBV7-3 and TRBJ1-1, with 8 bases matching TRBD1. There are 12 residues in the CDR3. After removal of 6 bases from V and 8 bases from J, the junction contained 5 bases not matched to a gene. CDR1 SGHTA and CDR2 FQGTGA come from the germline V gene. CDR3 nucleotides: TGTGCCAGCAGTTACCGACAGGGGGAAGCTTTCTTT. It specifies CASSYRQGEAFF.

The table lists this clone with a few counts. The CDR3 region has the DNA TGTGCCAGCAGCGCGACAGTGAACTATGGCTACACCTTC. This codes for CASSATVNYGYTF. The chain recombines TRBV2 with TRBJ1-2; tentative D call: TRBD1 (5 bases). The CDR3 covers 13 residues. Germline CDR1 is SNHLY and CDR2 is FYNNEI. V lost 6 bases and J lost 2, with 10 bases in between. The full variable domain, completed using reference TRBV2 and TRBJ1-2, is EPEVTQTPSHQVTQMGQEVILRCVPISNHLYFYWYRQILGQKVEFLVSFYNNEISEKSEIFDDQFSVERPDGSNFTLKIRSTKLEDSAMYFCASSATVNYGYTFGSGTRLTVV.

The V and J genes are TRBV6-1 and TRBJ1-6; TRBD1 matches 10 bases. The CDR3 spans 16 residues. Germline V lookup: CDR1 MNHNS, CDR2 SASEGT. Trimming at V came to 0 bases and at J to 10 bases, leaving 6 bases not matched to a gene. CDR3 sequence reads: CASSEALGTGDSPLHF. In DNA, the CDR3 is TGTGCCAGCAGTGAAGCGCTTGGGACAGGGGACTCACCCCTCCACTTT.

This clone was counted a few times. The chain recombines TRBV9 with TRBJ2-1; 8 nucleotides align to TRBD2. CDR3 length: 15 residues. Germline trimming cut 0 bases from V and 3 bases from J; bases unmatched to any gene: 2. Germline CDR1 and CDR2: SGDLS and YYNGEE. CDR3 coding DNA: TGTGCCAGCAGCGTAGTTGGGACTAGCTACAATGAGCAGTTCTTC. This translates into CASSVVGTSYNEQFF.

The chain has TRBV6-5 and TRBJ1-2; maybe TRBD1 (5 bases). This CDR3 has 13 residues. Germline CDR1 and CDR2: MNHEY and SVGAGI. Trimming removed 6 bases at V and 4 bases at J, with 12 bases between. CDR3 nucleotides: TGTGCCAGCAGCACCTTCGACAGCTATGGCTACACCTTC. Translating gives CASSTFDSYGYTF.

This chain connects TRBV20-1 to TRBJ1-1, with a possible D match to TRBD1 (5 bases). Germline-derived CDR1 and CDR2 are DFQATT and SNEGSKA (reference sequence). The CDR3 contains 11 residues. The V end was cut by 5 bases, the J end by 11 bases, with 15 bases between. DNA of the CDR3: TGCAGTGCTCCACAGGTCCCCGGGGCTTTCTTT. This translates into CSAPQVPGAFF.

J is TRBJ1-2 and V is TRBV5-1; 8 bases fit TRBD1. Germline V gene sequence: CDR1 SGHRS, CDR2 YFSETQ. The J segment lost 2 bases and the V segment lost 0 bases, leaving 3 bases of the junction unmatched. This CDR3 is built from 15 residues. CDR3 region: CASSLDGQGNYGYTF. In nucleotides, the CDR3 is TGCGCCAGCAGCTTGGACGGACAGGGAAACTATGGCTACACCTTC.

The V call is TRBV7-9, the J call TRBJ1-4, with 10 positions matching TRBD1. This CDR3 is built from 13 residues. V trimming: 4 bases; J trimming: 7 bases; junction bases outside the gene matches: 0. In germline, CDR1 is SEHNR, CDR2 FQNEAQ (reference sequence). This CDR3 is CASSWTGGEKLFF. The CDR3, as DNA: TGTGCCAGCAGCTGGACAGGGGGTGAAAAACTGTTTTTT.